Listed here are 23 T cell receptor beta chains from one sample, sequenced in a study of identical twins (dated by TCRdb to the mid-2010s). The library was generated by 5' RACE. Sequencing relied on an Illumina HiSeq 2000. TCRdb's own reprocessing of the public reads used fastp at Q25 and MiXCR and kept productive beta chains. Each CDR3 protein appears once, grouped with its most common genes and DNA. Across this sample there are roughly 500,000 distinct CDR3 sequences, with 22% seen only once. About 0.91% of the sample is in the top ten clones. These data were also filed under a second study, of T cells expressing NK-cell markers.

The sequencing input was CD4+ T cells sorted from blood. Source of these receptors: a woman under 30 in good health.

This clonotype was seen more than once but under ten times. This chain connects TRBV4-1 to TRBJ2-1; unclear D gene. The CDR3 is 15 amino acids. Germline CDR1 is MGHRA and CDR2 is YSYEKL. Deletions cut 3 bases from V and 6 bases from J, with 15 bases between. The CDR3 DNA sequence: TGCGCCAGCAGCCAGCTTCTTCCGGGCGGCAATGAGCAGTTCTTC. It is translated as CASSQLLPGGNEQFF.

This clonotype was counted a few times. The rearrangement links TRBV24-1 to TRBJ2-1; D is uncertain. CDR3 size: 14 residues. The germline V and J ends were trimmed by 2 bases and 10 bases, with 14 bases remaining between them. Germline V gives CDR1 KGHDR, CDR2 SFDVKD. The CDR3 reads CATSDSPQSSEQFF. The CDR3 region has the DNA TGTGCCACCAGTGATTCACCGCAGTCGAGCGAGCAGTTCTTC.

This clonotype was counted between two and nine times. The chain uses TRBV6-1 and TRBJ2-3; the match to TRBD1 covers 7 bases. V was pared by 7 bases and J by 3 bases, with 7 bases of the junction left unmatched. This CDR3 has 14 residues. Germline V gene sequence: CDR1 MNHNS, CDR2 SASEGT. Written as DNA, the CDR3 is TGTGCCAGCAAGACAGACAGGGATACAGATACGCAGTATTTT. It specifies CASKTDRDTDTQYF.

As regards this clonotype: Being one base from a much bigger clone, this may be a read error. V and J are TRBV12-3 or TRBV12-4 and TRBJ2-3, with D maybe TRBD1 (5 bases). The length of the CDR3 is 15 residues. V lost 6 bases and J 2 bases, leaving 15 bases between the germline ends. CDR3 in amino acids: CASRRLRENTDTQYF. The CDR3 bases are TGTGCCAGCAGGAGGCTCAGGGAAAACACAGATACGCAGTATTTT.

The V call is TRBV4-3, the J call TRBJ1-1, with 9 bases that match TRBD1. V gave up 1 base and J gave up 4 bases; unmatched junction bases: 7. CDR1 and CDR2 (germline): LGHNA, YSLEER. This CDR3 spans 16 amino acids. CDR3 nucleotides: TGCGCCAGCAGCCAAGGTGTGGGACAGGGTGTCACTGAAGCTTTCTTT. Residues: CASSQGVGQGVTEAFF.

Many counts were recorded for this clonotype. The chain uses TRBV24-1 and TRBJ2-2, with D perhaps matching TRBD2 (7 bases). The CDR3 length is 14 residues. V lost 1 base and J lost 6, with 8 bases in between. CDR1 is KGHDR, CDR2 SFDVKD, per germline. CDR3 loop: CATSDFGGPGELFF. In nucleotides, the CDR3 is TGTGCCACCAGTGATTTCGGGGGGCCCGGGGAGCTGTTTTTT.

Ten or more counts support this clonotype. In DNA, the CDR3 is TGTGCCAGCAGTAGGACTACGACTGAAGCTTTCTTT. This translates into CASSRTTTEAFF. The chain links TRBV6-1 to TRBJ1-1; D unresolved. The CDR3 covers 12 residues. V was trimmed by 5 bases and J by 5 bases, leaving 9 bases between them. Germline CDR1 and CDR2: MNHNS and SASEGT.

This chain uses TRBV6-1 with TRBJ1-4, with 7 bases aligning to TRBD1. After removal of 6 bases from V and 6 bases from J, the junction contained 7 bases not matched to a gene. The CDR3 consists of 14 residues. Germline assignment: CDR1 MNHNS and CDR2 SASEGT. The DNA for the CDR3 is TGTGCCAGCAGGTCAGACAGGGTCGATGAAAAACTGTTTTTT. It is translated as CASRSDRVDEKLFF.

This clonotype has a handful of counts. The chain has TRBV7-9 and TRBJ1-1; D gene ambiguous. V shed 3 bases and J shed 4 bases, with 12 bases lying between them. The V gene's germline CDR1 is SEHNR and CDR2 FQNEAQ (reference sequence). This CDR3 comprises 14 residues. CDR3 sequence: CASSFRGPGTEAFF. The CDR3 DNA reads TGTGCCAGCAGCTTTCGGGGTCCTGGCACTGAAGCTTTCTTT.

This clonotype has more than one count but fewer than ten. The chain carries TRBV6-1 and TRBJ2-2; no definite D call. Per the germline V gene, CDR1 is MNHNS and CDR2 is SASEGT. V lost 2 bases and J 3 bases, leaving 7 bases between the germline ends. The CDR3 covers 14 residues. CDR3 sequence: CASSEPGDTGELFF. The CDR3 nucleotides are TGTGCCAGCAGTGAACCTGGGGACACCGGGGAGCTGTTTTTT.

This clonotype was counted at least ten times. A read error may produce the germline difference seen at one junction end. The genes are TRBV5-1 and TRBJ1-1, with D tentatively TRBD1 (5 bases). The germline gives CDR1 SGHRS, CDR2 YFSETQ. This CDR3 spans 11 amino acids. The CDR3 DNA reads TGTGCCAGCAGCCTAGACAGTGAAGCTTTCTTT. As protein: CASSLDSEAFF.

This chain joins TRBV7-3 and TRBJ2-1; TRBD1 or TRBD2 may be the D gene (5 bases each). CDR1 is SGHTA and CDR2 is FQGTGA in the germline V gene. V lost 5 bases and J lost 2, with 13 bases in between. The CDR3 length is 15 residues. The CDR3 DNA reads TGTGCCAGCAGCCCCGAGGGGATGCCCTACAATGAGCAGTTCTTC. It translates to CASSPEGMPYNEQFF.

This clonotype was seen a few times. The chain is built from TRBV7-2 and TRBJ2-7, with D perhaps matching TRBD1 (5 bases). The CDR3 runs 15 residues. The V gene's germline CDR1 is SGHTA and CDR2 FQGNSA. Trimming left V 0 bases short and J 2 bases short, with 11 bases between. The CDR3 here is CASSLAAGRPYEQYF. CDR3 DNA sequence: TGTGCCAGCAGCTTAGCGGCAGGGCGTCCCTACGAGCAGTACTTC.

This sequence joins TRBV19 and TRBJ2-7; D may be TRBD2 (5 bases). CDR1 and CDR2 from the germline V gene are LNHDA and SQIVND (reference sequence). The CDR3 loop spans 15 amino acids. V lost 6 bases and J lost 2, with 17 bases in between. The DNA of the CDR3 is TGTGCCAGTAGGGACCTTCTTGCGGGTCCCTACGAGCAGTACTTC. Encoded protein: CASRDLLAGPYEQYF.

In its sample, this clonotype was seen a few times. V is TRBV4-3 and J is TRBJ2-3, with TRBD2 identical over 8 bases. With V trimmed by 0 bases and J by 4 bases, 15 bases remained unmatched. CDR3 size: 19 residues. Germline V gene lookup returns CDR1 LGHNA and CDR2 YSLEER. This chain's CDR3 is CASSQDPGARGRYADTQYF. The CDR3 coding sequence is TGCGCCAGCAGCCAAGATCCCGGTGCCCGCGGGAGGTATGCAGATACGCAGTATTTT.

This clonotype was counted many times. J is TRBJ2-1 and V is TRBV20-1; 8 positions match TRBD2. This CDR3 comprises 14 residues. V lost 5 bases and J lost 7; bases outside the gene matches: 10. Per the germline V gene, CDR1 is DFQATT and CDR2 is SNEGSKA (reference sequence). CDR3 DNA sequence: TGCAGTGCTCTAGTAAGCGGGAGCCTAAATGAGCAGTTCTTC. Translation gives CSALVSGSLNEQFF.

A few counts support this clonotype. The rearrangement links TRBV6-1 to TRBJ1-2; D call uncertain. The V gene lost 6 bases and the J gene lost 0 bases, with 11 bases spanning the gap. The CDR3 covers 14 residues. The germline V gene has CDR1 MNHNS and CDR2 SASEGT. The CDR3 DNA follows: TGTGCCAGCAGACTGACATTAGCTAACTATGGCTACACCTTC. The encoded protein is CASRLTLANYGYTF.

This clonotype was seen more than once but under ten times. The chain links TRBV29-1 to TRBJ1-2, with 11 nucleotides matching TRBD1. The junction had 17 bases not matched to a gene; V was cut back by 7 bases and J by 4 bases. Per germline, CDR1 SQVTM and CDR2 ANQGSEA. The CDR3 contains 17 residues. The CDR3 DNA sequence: TGCAGCGCAGATGACTCGGACAGGGGGCATAAACCCTATGGCTACACCTTC. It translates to CSADDSDRGHKPYGYTF. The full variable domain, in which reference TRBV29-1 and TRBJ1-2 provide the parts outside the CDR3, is SAVISQKPSRDICQRGTSLTIQCQVDSQVTMMFWYRQQPGQSLTLIATANQGSEATYESGFVIDKFPISRPNLTFSTLTVSNMSPEDSSIYLCSADDSDRGHKPYGYTFGSGTRLTVV.

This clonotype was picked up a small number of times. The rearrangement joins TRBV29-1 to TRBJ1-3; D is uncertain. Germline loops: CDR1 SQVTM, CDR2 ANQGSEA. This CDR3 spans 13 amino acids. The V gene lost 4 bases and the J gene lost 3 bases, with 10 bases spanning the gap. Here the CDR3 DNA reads TGCAGCGTTGTCAGTTCAGGTGGAAACACCATATATTTT. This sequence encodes CSVVSSGGNTIYF.

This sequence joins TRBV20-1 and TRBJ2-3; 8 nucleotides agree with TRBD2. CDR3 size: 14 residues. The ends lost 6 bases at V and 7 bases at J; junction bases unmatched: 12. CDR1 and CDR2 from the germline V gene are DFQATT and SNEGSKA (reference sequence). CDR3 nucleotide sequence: TGCAGTGCAGGCCAAGCGGGAGTATTAAATACGCAGTATTTT. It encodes CSAGQAGVLNTQYF.

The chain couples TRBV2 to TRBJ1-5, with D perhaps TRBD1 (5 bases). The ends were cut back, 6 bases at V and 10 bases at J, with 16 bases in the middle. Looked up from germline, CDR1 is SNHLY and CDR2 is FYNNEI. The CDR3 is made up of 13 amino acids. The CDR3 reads CASRMGPFGPQHF. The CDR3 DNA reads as TGTGCCAGCAGGATGGGACCCTTTGGACCCCAGCATTTT.

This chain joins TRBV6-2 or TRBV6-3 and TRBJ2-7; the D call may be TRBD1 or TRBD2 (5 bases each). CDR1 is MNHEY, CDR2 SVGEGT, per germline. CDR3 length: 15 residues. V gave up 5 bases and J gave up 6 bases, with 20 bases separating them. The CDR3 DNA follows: TGTGCCAGCAGTCGAGGGTTCACGAAGGGGAGCGAGCAGTACTTC. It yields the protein CASSRGFTKGSEQYF.

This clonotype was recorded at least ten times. CDR3 DNA: TGTGCCAGCAGTTCACGCCTAGACACAGATACGCAGTATTTT. It codes for CASSSRLDTDTQYF. J is TRBJ2-3 and V is TRBV28; D is unresolved. The CDR3 length is 14 residues. V was trimmed by 4 bases and J by 2 bases, leaving 10 bases between them. Germline V gives CDR1 MDHEN, CDR2 SYDVKM.